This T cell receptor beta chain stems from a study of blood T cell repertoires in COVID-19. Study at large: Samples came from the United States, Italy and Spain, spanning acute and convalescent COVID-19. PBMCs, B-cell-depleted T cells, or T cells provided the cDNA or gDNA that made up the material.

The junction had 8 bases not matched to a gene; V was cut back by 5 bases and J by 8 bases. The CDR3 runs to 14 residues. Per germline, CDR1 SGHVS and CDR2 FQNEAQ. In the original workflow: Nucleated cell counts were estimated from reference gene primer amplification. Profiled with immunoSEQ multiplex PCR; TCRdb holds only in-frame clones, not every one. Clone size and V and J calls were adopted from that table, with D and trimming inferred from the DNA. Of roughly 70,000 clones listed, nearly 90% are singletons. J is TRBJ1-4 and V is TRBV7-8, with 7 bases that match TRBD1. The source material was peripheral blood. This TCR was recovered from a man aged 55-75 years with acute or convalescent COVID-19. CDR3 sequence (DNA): TGTGCCAGCAGCAACTACGGGACAGCGGAAAAACTGTTTTTT. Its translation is CASSNYGTAEKLFF.